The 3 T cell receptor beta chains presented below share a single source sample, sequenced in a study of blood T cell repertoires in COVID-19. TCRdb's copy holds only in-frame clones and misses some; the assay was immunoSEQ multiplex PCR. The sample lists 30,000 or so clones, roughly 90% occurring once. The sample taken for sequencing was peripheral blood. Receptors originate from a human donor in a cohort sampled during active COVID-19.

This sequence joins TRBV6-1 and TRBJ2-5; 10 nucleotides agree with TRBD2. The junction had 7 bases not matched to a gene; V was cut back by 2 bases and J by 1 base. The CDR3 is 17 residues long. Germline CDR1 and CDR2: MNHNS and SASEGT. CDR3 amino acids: CASSEKVVAGGQETQYF. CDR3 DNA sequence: TGTGCCAGCAGTGAAAAGGTTGTAGCGGGGGGCCAAGAGACCCAGTACTTC.

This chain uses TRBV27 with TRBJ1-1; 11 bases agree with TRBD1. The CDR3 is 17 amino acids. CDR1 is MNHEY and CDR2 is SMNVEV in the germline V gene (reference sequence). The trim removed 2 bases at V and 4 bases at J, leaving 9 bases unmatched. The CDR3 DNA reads TGTGCCAGCAGTTTACTCCGGACAGGGGGCGGAGGCACTGAAGCTTTCTTT. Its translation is CASSLLRTGGGGTEAFF.

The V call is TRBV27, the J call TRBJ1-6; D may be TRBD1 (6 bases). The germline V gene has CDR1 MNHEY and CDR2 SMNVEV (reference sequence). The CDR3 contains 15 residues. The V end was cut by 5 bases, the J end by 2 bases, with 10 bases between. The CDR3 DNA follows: TGTGCCAGCAGTCCCCGGGACACCTATAATTCACCCCTCCACTTT. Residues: CASSPRDTYNSPLHF.